Listed below are T cell receptor beta chains from one sample, sequenced in a study of blood T cell repertoires in COVID-19. Repertoires were generated with immunoSEQ multiplex PCR, while TCRdb's copy carries only in-frame clones and drops some. This table holds about 380,000 clones, 87% found once. The source material was PBMCs or T cells enriched from blood (not recorded which). These TCRs come from a man aged 25 to 40 who had recovered from COVID-19. Both conserved end residues are part of each CDR3. Each record gives: D gene, V gene, clone size, J gene, CDR3 DNA, CDR3 protein. D genes are given only for firm matches. Only some rows state a clone size, as once, few, many or a class for expanded clones.

D: -
V: TRBV18
size: -
J: TRBJ2-7
DNA: TGTGCCAGCTCGGATCAGGGTAGCTACGAGCAGTACTTC
CDR3: CASSDQGSYEQYF

D: TRBD1
V: TRBV6-5
size: -
J: TRBJ1-4
DNA: TGTGCCAGCAGCCGGGGGACAGGCCAAAATGAAAAACTGTTTTTT
CDR3: CASSRGTGQNEKLFF

D: TRBD2
V: TRBV9
size: -
J: TRBJ2-3
DNA: TGTGCCAGCAGCGTAGCCCCGGATGGGGGAACGGGGGGGCCTCGCGATACGCAGTATTTT
CDR3: CASSVAPDGGTGGPRDTQYF

D: -
V: TRBV11-2
size: -
J: TRBJ2-7
DNA: TGTGCCAGCAGGAAAACAGGGATTCACGAGCAGTACTTC
CDR3: CASRKTGIHEQYF

D: -
V: TRBV30
size: once
J: TRBJ1-6
DNA: TGTGCCCGTACCTCACAGAGAAATTCACCCCTCCACTTT
CDR3: CARTSQRNSPLHF

D: TRBD2
V: TRBV10-3
size: -
J: TRBJ2-2
DNA: TGTGCCATCAGCTTTCTAGCGGGGGTTAACACCGGGGAGCTGTTTTTT
CDR3: CAISFLAGVNTGELFF

D: TRBD1
V: TRBV6-6
size: -
J: TRBJ1-2
DNA: TGTGCCAGCAGTCTAACGGGACAGGGGTCTGGCTACACCTTC
CDR3: CASSLTGQGSGYTF

D: -
V: TRBV18
size: -
J: TRBJ1-6
DNA: TGTGCCAGCTCACCCAATGGCAGGGGAAATTTTTCACCCCTCCACTTT
CDR3: CASSPNGRGNFSPLHF

D: -
V: TRBV30
size: -
J: TRBJ2-3
DNA: TGTGCCTGGAGTGTACACCTCACCGGGGATACGCAGTATTTT
CDR3: CAWSVHLTGDTQYF

D: -
V: TRBV4-2
size: -
J: TRBJ1-4
DNA: TGTGCCAGCAGCCAAGTATCGCAGGGGCGGCTACTTAATGAAAAACTGTTTTTT
CDR3: CASSQVSQGRLLNEKLFF

D: -
V: TRBV10-3
size: -
J: TRBJ1-2
DNA: TGTGCCACAAGGCGGGGACGGGGCTACACCTTC
CDR3: CATRRGRGYTF

D: TRBD1
V: TRBV12-3/TRBV12-4
size: -
J: TRBJ1-1
DNA: TGTGCCAGCACAAAGACAGGGGTGGCTTTCTTT
CDR3: CASTKTGVAFF

D: TRBD2
V: TRBV4-2
size: -
J: TRBJ2-1
DNA: TGTGCCAGCACATTAACTAGCGGGGGGCCTTCCTACAATGAGCAGTTCTTC
CDR3: CASTLTSGGPSYNEQFF

D: -
V: TRBV20-1
size: -
J: TRBJ1-1
DNA: TGCAGTGCTAGTTCGGGGGGCCCTGGCACTGAAGCTTTCTTT
CDR3: CSASSGGPGTEAFF

D: TRBD2
V: TRBV19
size: -
J: TRBJ2-7
DNA: TGTGCCAGTAGTATAGATGGGCCCGGGGAGGGTCAGGGCTGGGCCGAGCAGTACTTC
CDR3: CASSIDGPGEGQGWAEQYF

D: -
V: TRBV27
size: -
J: TRBJ1-1
DNA: TGTGCCAGCAGTTTCGGGGACACTGAAGCTTTCTTT
CDR3: CASSFGDTEAFF

D: TRBD1
V: TRBV7-8
size: -
J: TRBJ2-1
DNA: TGTGCCAGCAGCATTACTCGTCAGGGGGACTACAATGAGCAGTTCTTC
CDR3: CASSITRQGDYNEQFF

D: TRBD1
V: TRBV3-1/TRBV3-2
size: -
J: TRBJ1-4
DNA: TGTGCCAGCAGGAGGGACAGGGGGCGTAGTAATGAAAAACTGTTTTTT
CDR3: CASRRDRGRSNEKLFF

D: TRBD2
V: TRBV19
size: once
J: TRBJ2-2
DNA: TGTGCCAGTAGTCGGGGACTAGCGGGGGGACTCACCGGGGAGCTGTTTTTT
CDR3: CASSRGLAGGLTGELFF

D: -
V: TRBV10-1
size: -
J: TRBJ1-1
DNA: TGCGCCAGCAGGGCAGGGGAGAGGACTGAAGCTTTCTTT
CDR3: CASRAGERTEAFF

D: -
V: TRBV7-2
size: once
J: TRBJ1-3
DNA: TGTGCCAGCAGCCTGGACGGGGGGACGGACACCATATATTTT
CDR3: CASSLDGGTDTIYF

D: -
V: TRBV27
size: -
J: TRBJ1-1
DNA: TGTGCCAGCAGTTTACGTCCCCCTACCCCAACGATCAACACTGAAGCTTTCTTT
CDR3: CASSLRPPTPTINTEAFF

D: TRBD2
V: TRBV9
size: -
J: TRBJ2-1
DNA: TGTGCCAGCAGCGACGACTTGGGTAGCGGGGGGGCCGCTTATCACAATGAGCAGTTCTTC
CDR3: CASSDDLGSGGAAYHNEQFF

D: -
V: TRBV28
size: -
J: TRBJ2-7
DNA: TGTGCCAGCAGTTCGCAGCGGGTTTCCTACGAGCAGTACTTC
CDR3: CASSSQRVSYEQYF

D: TRBD1
V: TRBV12-5
size: -
J: TRBJ1-2
DNA: TGTGCTAGTGGTTTGGTACTCCGGGAGGGGGCACTTGGCTACACCTTC
CDR3: CASGLVLREGALGYTF

D: -
V: TRBV2
size: -
J: TRBJ1-3
DNA: TGTGCCAGCAGTCCGGACAGCCTTATGCACTCTGGAAACACCATATATTTT
CDR3: CASSPDSLMHSGNTIYF

D: TRBD1
V: TRBV6-4
size: -
J: TRBJ1-2
DNA: TGTGCCAGCAGACCTGACAGGGGGAACTATGGCTACACCTTC
CDR3: CASRPDRGNYGYTF

D: -
V: TRBV7-2
size: once
J: TRBJ2-1
DNA: TGTGCCAGCAGCCTCATCCAGGGTACCTACAATGAGCAGTTCTTC
CDR3: CASSLIQGTYNEQFF

D: -
V: TRBV15
size: -
J: TRBJ1-5
DNA: TGTGCCACCAGCAGAGTCGGGGGGCCGAGGAGCAATCAGCCCCAGCATTTT
CDR3: CATSRVGGPRSNQPQHF

D: TRBD2
V: TRBV7-2
size: -
J: TRBJ2-2
DNA: TGTGCCAGCAGCTTAGGGACTAGTCCGAATTCCGGGGAGCTGTTTTTT
CDR3: CASSLGTSPNSGELFF

D: -
V: TRBV3-1/TRBV3-2
size: -
J: TRBJ2-2
DNA: TGTGCCAGCAGCCAACTGACTAGGCTTAGCGGGGAGCTGTTTTTT
CDR3: CASSQLTRLSGELFF

D: -
V: TRBV7-2
size: -
J: TRBJ2-5
DNA: TGTGCCAGCAGCCTCCTAGGGGGGGGCGTGAGAGAGACCCAGTACTTC
CDR3: CASSLLGGGVRETQYF

D: TRBD2
V: TRBV7-2
size: -
J: TRBJ2-5
DNA: TGTGCCAGCAGCATGGGACTAGTCGGGGAGACCCAGTACTTC
CDR3: CASSMGLVGETQYF

D: -
V: TRBV11-2
size: -
J: TRBJ2-1
DNA: TGTGCCAGCAGCTTAAGGCAGGGAAATGAGCAGTTCTTC
CDR3: CASSLRQGNEQFF

D: TRBD2
V: TRBV7-2
size: -
J: TRBJ2-1
DNA: TGTGCCAGCAGCTACGGACTAGCGGGGGGGTTGGATGAGCAGTTCTTC
CDR3: CASSYGLAGGLDEQFF

D: -
V: TRBV25-1
size: -
J: TRBJ2-5
DNA: TGTGCCAGCAGTGAATTAGATGTGGGCAGAGAGACCCAGTACTTC
CDR3: CASSELDVGRETQYF

D: TRBD2
V: TRBV19
size: -
J: TRBJ2-7
DNA: TGTGCCAGTAGTCCCCGCCTGGGCGGGGGGGCCCCCTACGAGCAGTACTTC
CDR3: CASSPRLGGGAPYEQYF

D: -
V: TRBV5-5
size: -
J: TRBJ2-7
DNA: TGTGCCAGCAGCTCGGGAGACCGGACCTACGAGCAGTACTTC
CDR3: CASSSGDRTYEQYF

D: TRBD1
V: TRBV6-5
size: -
J: TRBJ1-5
DNA: TGTGCCAGCAGTTCACGGACAGGGAGGGTCGAGCAGCCCCAGCATTTT
CDR3: CASSSRTGRVEQPQHF

D: -
V: TRBV6-1
size: -
J: TRBJ1-2
DNA: TGTGCCAGCAGTGAAGCTCACAGGAACTATGGCTACACCTTC
CDR3: CASSEAHRNYGYTF

D: TRBD1
V: TRBV19
size: -
J: TRBJ1-2
DNA: TGTGCCAGTAGTATCGAATTAGGGGACAGGCGTCTAAAAGTCTATGGCTACACCTTC
CDR3: CASSIELGDRRLKVYGYTF

D: TRBD1
V: TRBV6-5
size: -
J: TRBJ1-6
DNA: TGTGCCAGCAGCAGATGGGACAGAAATAATTCACCCCTCCACTTT
CDR3: CASSRWDRNNSPLHF

D: TRBD1
V: TRBV4-2
size: -
J: TRBJ2-7
DNA: TGTGCCAGCAGCCAAGATATGGGGACAGGCGCTTACGAGCAGTACTTC
CDR3: CASSQDMGTGAYEQYF

D: -
V: TRBV7-2
size: -
J: TRBJ1-3
DNA: TGTGCCAGCAGCTTACAAGGGGGACGGATACTCTCTGGAAACACCATATATTTT
CDR3: CASSLQGGRILSGNTIYF

D: -
V: TRBV14
size: -
J: TRBJ1-1
DNA: TGTGCCAGCAGCCACTCTCGGGACATGAACACTGAAGCTTTCTTT
CDR3: CASSHSRDMNTEAFF

D: TRBD1
V: TRBV12-5
size: -
J: TRBJ1-5
DNA: TGTGCTAGTGCCCTGGCCGGGACAGGGAACCAGCCCCAGCATTTT
CDR3: CASALAGTGNQPQHF

D: -
V: TRBV12-3/TRBV12-4
size: -
J: TRBJ1-1
DNA: TGTGCCAGCAGTTTGCGGGTGGGTGAAGCTTTCTTT
CDR3: CASSLRVGEAFF

D: TRBD1
V: TRBV3-1/TRBV3-2
size: -
J: TRBJ2-7
DNA: TGTGCCAGCAGCCTACCAGGGGGTGAGCAGTACTTC
CDR3: CASSLPGGEQYF

D: -
V: TRBV4-3
size: -
J: TRBJ1-5
DNA: TGCGCCAGCAGCCAAGAATGGGCAGAACCCCAGCATTTT
CDR3: CASSQEWAEPQHF

D: -
V: TRBV11-2
size: -
J: TRBJ2-1
DNA: TGTGCCAGCAGCTTAGGCGACGGTATGAGGTGGGTTGAGCAGTTCTTC
CDR3: CASSLGDGMRWVEQFF